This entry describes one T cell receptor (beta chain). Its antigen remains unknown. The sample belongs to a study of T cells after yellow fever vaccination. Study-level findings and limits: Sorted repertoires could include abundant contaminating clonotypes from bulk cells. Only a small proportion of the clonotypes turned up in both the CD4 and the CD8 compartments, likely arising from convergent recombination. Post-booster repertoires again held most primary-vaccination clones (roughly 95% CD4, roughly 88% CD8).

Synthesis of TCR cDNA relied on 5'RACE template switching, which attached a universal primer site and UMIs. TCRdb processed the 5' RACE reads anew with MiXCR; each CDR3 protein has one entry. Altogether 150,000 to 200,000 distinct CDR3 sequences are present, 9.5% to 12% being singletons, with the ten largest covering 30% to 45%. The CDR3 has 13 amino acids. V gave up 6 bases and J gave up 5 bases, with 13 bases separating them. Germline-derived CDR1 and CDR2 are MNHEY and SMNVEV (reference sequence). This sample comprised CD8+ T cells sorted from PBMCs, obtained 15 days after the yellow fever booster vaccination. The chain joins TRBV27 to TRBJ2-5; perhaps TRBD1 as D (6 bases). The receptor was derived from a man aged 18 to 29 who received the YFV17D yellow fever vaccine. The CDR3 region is CASSPWGRETQYF. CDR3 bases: TGTGCCAGCAGCCCTTGGGGGCGGGAGACCCAGTACTTC.